A selection of T cell receptor beta chains follows, all from one sample in a study of blood T cell repertoires in COVID-19. Produced via immunoSEQ multiplex PCR; TCRdb's table is partial and in-frame only. The sample holds a few hundred thousand clones, around 89% seen once. Sequenced material: PBMCs or T cells enriched from blood (not recorded which). The receptors were gathered from an older woman in a cohort exposed to, infected with or recovered from COVID-19 (not recorded which). Each CDR3 is given with its conserved first and last residue. D genes are given only for firm matches. Expanded clones are given a class, and other clones once, few, many or no size at all.

D,size,J,V,DNA,CDR3
TRBD2,-,TRBJ2-7,TRBV5-4,TGTGCCAGCAGCCCCGGCGGGAGGGCCAACTACGAGCAGTACTTC,CASSPGGRANYEQYF
-,-,TRBJ2-7,TRBV29-1,TGCAGCGGGGGGGTGCGGGAGCAGTACTTC,CSGGVREQYF
TRBD2,-,TRBJ2-2,TRBV7-2,TGTGCCAGCAGCACTAGCGGGAACCGAGGAAACGGGGAGCTGTTTTTT,CASSTSGNRGNGELFF
-,-,TRBJ2-1,TRBV27,TGTGCCAGCAGGCGGGTGAATGAGCAGTTCTTC,CASRRVNEQFF
TRBD2,-,TRBJ2-1,TRBV6-5,TGTGCCAGCAGCCGGTCTAGCGGGAAAAGAAATGAGCAGTTCTTC,CASSRSSGKRNEQFF
-,-,TRBJ2-7,TRBV28,TGTGCCAGCAGTTTAATAGTGCCTACCTACGAGCAGTACTTC,CASSLIVPTYEQYF
-,-,TRBJ2-1,TRBV28,TGTGCCAGCAGTTTATCGGGGGAAATCAAGCAGTTCTTC,CASSLSGEIKQFF
-,-,TRBJ1-2,TRBV14,TGTGCCAGCAGCCAAGGGCCAACACGGGGGGCCAGCTATGGCTACACCTTC,CASSQGPTRGASYGYTF
-,-,TRBJ1-5,TRBV5-4,TGTGCCAGCAGCCCGGGACTCAATCAGCCCCAGCATTTT,CASSPGLNQPQHF
TRBD2,-,TRBJ2-3,TRBV5-1,TGCGCCAGCAGGAAAGGACAGGGGACTAGCGGGAGGACAGATACGCAGTATTTT,CASRKGQGTSGRTDTQYF
TRBD2,-,TRBJ2-5,TRBV29-1,TGCAGCGTTGAAGGGGGGGGATCGGGTCAAGAGACCCAGTACTTC,CSVEGGGSGQETQYF
TRBD1,-,TRBJ1-1,TRBV15,TGTGCCACCCTTGGGGACAGACTGAACACTGAAGCTTTCTTT,CATLGDRLNTEAFF
TRBD1,few,TRBJ1-4,TRBV11-1,TGTGCCAGCAGCTCCGGGACAGGGGGCGATGAAAAACTGTTTTTT,CASSSGTGGDEKLFF
TRBD2,-,TRBJ2-1,TRBV15,TGTGCCACCAGGGAGGTTGGGGGAGGGATCGATGAGCAGTTCTTC,CATREVGGGIDEQFF
-,-,TRBJ2-7,TRBV18,TGTGCCAGCTCACCGCGACAGGAATCCTACGAGCAGTACTTC,CASSPRQESYEQYF
-,-,TRBJ2-7,TRBV6-5,TGTGCCAGCAGTTACTCGAGACGGGGGGCGCGATACGAGCAGTACTTC,CASSYSRRGARYEQYF
TRBD1,-,TRBJ1-5,TRBV7-9,TGTGCCAGCAGCTCCGGACAGGGGAGCAATCAGCCCCAGCATTTT,CASSSGQGSNQPQHF
TRBD2,-,TRBJ2-1,TRBV3-1/TRBV3-2,TGTGCCAGCAGCCGGGACTACTACAATGAGCAGTTCTTC,CASSRDYYNEQFF
-,-,TRBJ1-1,TRBV14,TGTGCCAGCAGCCGACTGTTGAACACTGAAGCTTTCTTT,CASSRLLNTEAFF
-,many,TRBJ2-1,TRBV29-1,TGCAGCGTGAGCCAACGGGGGGCCGGTGAGCAGTTCTTC,CSVSQRGAGEQFF
-,-,TRBJ1-4,TRBV28,TGTGCCAGCAGGTTTCAAGGGGATGAAAAACTGTTTTTT,CASRFQGDEKLFF
TRBD2,-,TRBJ2-3,TRBV7-8,TGTGCCAGCAGCTCACTAGCGGGACTCCTCACAGATACGCAGTATTTT,CASSSLAGLLTDTQYF
-,-,TRBJ2-1,TRBV19,TGTGCCAGTAACCCTAAAACAGAGTACAATGAGCAGTTCTTC,CASNPKTEYNEQFF
-,-,TRBJ2-1,TRBV29-1,TGCAGCGTTGAAAGGGCCGGGAGTCGGTATAGTGAGCAGTTCTTC,CSVERAGSRYSEQFF
TRBD1,once,TRBJ2-7,TRBV19,TGTGCCAGTAGTATTCCTGGGCGAACAGGGGCGGCCGAGCAGTACTTC,CASSIPGRTGAAEQYF
-,-,TRBJ2-5,TRBV5-1,TGCGCCAGCAGCCCCTTTGCGCCTTGGTACCAAGAGACCCAGTACTTC,CASSPFAPWYQETQYF
-,-,TRBJ2-1,TRBV7-9,TGTGCCAGCACGGGTTCGGCGGGTACCTCCTACAATGAGCAGTTCTTC,CASTGSAGTSYNEQFF
TRBD2,-,TRBJ2-1,TRBV5-8,TGTGCCAGCAGCTTGGGGCGGGAGCTCTTAAATAATGAGCAGTTCTTC,CASSLGRELLNNEQFF